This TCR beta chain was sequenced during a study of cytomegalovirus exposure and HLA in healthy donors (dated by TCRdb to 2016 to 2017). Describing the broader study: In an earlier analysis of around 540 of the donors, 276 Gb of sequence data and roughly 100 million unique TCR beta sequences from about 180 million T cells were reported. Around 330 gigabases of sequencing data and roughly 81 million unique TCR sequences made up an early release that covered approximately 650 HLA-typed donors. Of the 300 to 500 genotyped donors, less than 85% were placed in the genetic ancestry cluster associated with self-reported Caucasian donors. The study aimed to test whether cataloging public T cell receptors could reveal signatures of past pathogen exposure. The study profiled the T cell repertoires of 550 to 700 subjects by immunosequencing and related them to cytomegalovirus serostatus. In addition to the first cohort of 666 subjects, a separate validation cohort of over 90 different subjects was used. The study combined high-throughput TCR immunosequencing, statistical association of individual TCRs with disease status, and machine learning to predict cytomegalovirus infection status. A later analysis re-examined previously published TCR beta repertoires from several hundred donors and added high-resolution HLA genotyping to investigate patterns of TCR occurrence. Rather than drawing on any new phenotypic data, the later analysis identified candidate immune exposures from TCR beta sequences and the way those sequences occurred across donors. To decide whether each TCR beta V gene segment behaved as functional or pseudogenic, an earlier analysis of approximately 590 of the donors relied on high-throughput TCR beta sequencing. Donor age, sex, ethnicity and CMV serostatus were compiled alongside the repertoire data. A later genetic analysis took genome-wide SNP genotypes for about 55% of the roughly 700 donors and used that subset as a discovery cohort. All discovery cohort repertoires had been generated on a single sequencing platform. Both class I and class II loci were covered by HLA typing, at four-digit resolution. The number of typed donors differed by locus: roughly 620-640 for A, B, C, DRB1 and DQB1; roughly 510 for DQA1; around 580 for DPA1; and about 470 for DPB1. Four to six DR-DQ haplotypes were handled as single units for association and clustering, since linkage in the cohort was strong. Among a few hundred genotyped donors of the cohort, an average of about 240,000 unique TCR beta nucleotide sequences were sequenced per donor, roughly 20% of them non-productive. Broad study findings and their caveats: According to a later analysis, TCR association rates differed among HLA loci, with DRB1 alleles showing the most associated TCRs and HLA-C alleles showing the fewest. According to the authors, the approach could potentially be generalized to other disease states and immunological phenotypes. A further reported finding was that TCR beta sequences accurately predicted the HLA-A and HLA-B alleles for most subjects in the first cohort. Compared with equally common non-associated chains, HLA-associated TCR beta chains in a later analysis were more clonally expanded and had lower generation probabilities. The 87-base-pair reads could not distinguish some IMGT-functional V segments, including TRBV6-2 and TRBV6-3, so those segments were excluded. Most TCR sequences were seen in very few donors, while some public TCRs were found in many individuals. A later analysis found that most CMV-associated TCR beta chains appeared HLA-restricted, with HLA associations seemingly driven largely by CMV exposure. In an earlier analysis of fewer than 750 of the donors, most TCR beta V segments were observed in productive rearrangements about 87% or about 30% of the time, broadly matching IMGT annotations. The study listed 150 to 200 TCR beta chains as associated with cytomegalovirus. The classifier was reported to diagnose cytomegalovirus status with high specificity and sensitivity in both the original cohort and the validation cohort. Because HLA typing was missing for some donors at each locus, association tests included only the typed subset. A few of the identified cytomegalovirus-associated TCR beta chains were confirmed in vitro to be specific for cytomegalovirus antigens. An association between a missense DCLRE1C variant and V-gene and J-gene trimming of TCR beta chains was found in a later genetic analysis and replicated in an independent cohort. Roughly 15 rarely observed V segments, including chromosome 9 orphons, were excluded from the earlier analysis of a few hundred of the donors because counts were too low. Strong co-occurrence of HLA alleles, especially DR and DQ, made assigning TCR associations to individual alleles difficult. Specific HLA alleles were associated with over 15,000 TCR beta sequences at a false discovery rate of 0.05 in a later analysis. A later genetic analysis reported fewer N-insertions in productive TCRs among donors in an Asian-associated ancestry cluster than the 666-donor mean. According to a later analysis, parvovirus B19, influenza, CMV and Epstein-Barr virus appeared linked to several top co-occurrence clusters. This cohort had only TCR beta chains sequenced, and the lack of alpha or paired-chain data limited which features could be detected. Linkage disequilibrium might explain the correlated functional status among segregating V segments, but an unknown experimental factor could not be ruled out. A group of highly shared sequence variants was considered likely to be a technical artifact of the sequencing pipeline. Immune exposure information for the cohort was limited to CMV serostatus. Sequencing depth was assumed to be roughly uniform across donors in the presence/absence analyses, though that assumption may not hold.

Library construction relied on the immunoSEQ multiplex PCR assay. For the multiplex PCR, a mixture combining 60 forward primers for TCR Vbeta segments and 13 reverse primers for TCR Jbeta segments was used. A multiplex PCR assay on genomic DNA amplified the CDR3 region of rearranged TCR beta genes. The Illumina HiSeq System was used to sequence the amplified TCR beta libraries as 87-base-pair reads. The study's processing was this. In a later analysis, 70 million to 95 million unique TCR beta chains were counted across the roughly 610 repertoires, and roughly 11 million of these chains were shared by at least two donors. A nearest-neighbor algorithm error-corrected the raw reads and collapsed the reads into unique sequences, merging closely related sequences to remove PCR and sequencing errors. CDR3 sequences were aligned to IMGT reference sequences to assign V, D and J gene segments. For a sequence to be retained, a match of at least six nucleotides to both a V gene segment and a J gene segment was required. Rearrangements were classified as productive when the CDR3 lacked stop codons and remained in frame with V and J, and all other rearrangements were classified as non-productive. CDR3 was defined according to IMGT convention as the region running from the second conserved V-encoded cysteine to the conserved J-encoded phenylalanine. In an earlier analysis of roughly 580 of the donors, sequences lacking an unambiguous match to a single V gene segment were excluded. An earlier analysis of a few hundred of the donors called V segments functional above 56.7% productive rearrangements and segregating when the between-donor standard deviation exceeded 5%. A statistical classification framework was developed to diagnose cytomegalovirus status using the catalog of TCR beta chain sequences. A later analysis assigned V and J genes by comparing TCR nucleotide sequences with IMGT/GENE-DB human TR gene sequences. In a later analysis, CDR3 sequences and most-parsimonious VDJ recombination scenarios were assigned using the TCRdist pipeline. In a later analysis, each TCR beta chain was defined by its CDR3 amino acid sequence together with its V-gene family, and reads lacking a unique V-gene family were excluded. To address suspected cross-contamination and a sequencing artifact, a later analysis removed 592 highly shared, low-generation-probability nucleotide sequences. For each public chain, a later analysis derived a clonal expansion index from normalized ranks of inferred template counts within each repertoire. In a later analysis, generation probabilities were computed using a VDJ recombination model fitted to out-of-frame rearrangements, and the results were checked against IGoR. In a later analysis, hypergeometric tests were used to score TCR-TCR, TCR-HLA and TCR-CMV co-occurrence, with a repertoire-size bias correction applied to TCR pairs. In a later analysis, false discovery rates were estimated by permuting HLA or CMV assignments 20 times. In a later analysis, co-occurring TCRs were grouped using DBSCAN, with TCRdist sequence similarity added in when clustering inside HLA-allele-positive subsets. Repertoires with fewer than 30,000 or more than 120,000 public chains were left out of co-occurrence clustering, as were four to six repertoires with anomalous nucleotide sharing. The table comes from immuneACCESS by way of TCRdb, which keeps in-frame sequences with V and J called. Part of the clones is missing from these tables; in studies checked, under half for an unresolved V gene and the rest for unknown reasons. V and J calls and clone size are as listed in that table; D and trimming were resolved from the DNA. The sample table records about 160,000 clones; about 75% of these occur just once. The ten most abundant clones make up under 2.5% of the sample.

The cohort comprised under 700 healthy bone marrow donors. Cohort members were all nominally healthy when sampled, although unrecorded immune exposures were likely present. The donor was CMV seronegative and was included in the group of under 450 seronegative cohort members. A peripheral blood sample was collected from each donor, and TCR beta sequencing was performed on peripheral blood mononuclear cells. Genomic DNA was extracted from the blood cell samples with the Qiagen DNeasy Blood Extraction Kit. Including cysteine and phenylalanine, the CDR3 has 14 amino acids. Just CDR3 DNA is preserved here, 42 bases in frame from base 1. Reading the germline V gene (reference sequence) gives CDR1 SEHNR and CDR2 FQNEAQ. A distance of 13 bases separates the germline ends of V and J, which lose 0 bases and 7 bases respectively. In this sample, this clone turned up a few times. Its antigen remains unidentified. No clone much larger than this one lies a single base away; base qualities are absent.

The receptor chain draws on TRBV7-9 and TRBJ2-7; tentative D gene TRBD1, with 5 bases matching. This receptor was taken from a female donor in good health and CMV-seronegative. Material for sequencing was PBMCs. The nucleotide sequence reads TGTGCCAGCAGCTTAGCGCCAGGGTTCAGGGAGCAGTACTTC. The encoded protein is CASSLAPGFREQYF.